The clone carrying this TCR beta chain was counted a few times. What it binds is not known. The CDR3 spans 16 residues. V lost 6 bases, J lost 6 bases, and 21 bases lay in between. The data were obtained in a study of T cell repertoires in cytomegalovirus infection. Whole-study findings and limits: In two of eight donors, the top clonotype was HLA-C-restricted CMV-specific.

TCRdb ran MiXCR on the reads and lists one entry per CDR3 protein. This table has over 300,000 distinct CDR3 sequences, under 20% appearing once. This receptor was identified in a human donor in good health (CMV status not recorded). Some clones in this sample may be carry-over from other donors' samples. The genes are TRBV12-3 or TRBV12-4 and TRBJ1-5; a possible D gene is TRBD1 (6 bases). Sequencing was done on a sample of PBMCs. CDR3 coding DNA: TGTGCCAGCAGCCCAACATGGTCAGGGGATGGTCAGCCCCAGCATTTT. It encodes CASSPTWSGDGQPQHF.